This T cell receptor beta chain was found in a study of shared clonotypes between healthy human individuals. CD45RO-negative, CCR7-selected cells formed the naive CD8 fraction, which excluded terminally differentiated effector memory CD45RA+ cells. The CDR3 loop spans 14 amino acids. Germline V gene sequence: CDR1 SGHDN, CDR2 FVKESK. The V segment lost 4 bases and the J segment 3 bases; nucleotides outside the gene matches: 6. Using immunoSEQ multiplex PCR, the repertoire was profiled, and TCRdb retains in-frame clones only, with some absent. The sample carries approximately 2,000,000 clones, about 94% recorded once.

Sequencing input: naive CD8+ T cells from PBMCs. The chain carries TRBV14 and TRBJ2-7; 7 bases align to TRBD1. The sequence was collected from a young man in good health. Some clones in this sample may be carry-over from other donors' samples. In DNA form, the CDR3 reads TGTGCCAGCAGCCCTTGGACAGGCCACTACGAGCAGTACTTC. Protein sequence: CASSPWTGHYEQYF.